The 26 T cell receptor beta chains below were found in one sample sequenced in a study of technical replicates of blood from a few donors. Only in-frame clones appear in the TCRdb table, and some are missing; sequencing was by immunoSEQ multiplex PCR. Here the sample spans fewer than 95,000 clones, more than 85% being singletons. The sequenced sample consisted of T cells isolated from PBMCs. All receptors come from a human donor in good health.

The gene calls are TRBV6-5 and TRBJ1-1; weak D call: TRBD1 (6 bases). The ends were cut back, 6 bases at V and 8 bases at J, with 16 bases in the middle. Germline V gene data show CDR1 as MNHEY and CDR2 as SVGAGI. There are 13 residues in the CDR3. In nucleotides, the CDR3 is TGTGCCAGCAGCCGACACAGGGAACAAGAAGCTTTCTTT. This encodes CASSRHREQEAFF.

CDR3 coding DNA: TGCGCCAGCAGCTTGGGGGGACAGGGGACAGAAAAACTGTTTTTT. Its protein is CASSLGGQGTEKLFF. V gene TRBV5-1 combines with J gene TRBJ1-4; 10 nucleotides agree with TRBD1. The CDR3 runs 15 residues. Germline CDR1 SGHRS, CDR2 YFSETQ. Trimming took 0 bases from V and 8 from J; bases not matched to a gene: 4.

This chain joins TRBV29-1 and TRBJ2-3, with 12 bases matching TRBD2. The length of the CDR3 is 16 residues. The V segment lost 7 bases and the J segment 2 bases; nucleotides outside the gene matches: 10. The V gene's germline CDR1 is SQVTM and CDR2 ANQGSEA. The CDR3 reads CSATSGGRPSTDTQYF. The CDR3 DNA reads TGCAGCGCTACTAGCGGGGGGCGCCCTTCCACAGATACGCAGTATTTT.

The chain joins TRBV7-6 to TRBJ2-7, with D unclear. This CDR3 has 13 residues. Trimming stripped 0 bases from V and 0 bases from J, with 3 bases between. The germline gives CDR1 SGHVS, CDR2 FNYEAQ. CDR3 DNA: TGTGCCAGCAGCTTAGCCAGCTCCTACGAGCAGTACTTC. It yields the protein CASSLASSYEQYF.

V and J are TRBV5-1 and TRBJ2-5, with TRBD2 matching over 10 bases. Germline CDR1 reads SGHRS; CDR2 reads YFSETQ. J gave up 1 base and V 1 base, and 4 bases lay outside the gene matches. CDR3 length: 16 residues. CDR3 bases: TGCGCCAGCAGCTTGACGGGACTAGCGCCCCAAGAGACCCAGTACTTC. It codes for CASSLTGLAPQETQYF.

The chain joins TRBV5-4 to TRBJ1-4; D possibly corresponds to TRBD1 (5 bases). Trimming shortened V by 0 bases and J by 7 bases, and 10 bases separated the two germline ends. This CDR3 contains 14 residues. Germline-derived CDR1 and CDR2 are SGHNT and YYREEE (reference sequence). DNA for the CDR3: TGTGCCAGCAGCTTGGGGCAGGGAGGTGAAAAACTGTTTTTT. This translates into CASSLGQGGEKLFF.

This clone was found once. The chain recombines TRBV7-9 with TRBJ1-3; no firm D call. Germline-derived CDR1 and CDR2 are SEHNR and FQNEAQ (reference sequence). The V gene lost 1 base and the J gene lost 0 bases, with 10 bases spanning the gap. The CDR3 runs 16 residues. The CDR3 spells CASSLVSPVSGNTIYF. The CDR3 nucleotides are TGTGCCAGCAGCTTAGTGAGCCCGGTCTCTGGAAACACCATATATTTT.

The genes are TRBV28 and TRBJ1-1; 8 nucleotides line up with TRBD1. Trimming took 5 bases from V and 4 from J; bases not matched to a gene: 9. The CDR3 contains 15 residues. CDR1 MDHEN and CDR2 SYDVKM come from the germline V gene. This chain's CDR3 is CASSLLGQGPTEAFF. DNA of the CDR3: TGTGCCAGCAGTCTTCTCGGACAGGGCCCCACTGAAGCTTTCTTT.

The chain joins TRBV7-8 to TRBJ2-7, with D possibly being TRBD1 (6 bases). V was trimmed by 5 bases and J by 7 bases, leaving 12 bases between them. This CDR3 has 12 residues. Looked up from germline, CDR1 is SGHVS and CDR2 is FQNEAQ. The CDR3 protein is CASSQTDREQYF. In DNA, the CDR3 is TGTGCCAGCAGCCAAACCGACAGGGAGCAGTACTTC. The variable domain in full, completed from reference TRBV7-8 and TRBJ2-7, reads GAGVSQSPRYKVAKRGQDVALRCDPISGHVSLFWYQQALGQGPEFLTYFQNEAQLDKSGLPSDRFFAERPEGSVSTLKIQRTQQEDSAVYLCASSQTDREQYFGPGTRLTVT.

The V and J genes are TRBV23-1 and TRBJ2-3, with 12 bases matching TRBD2. TRBV23-1 is marked as an open reading frame, function uncertain. The CDR3 contains 16 residues. V lost 1 base to trimming and J lost 6 bases; unmatched junction nucleotides: 5. The CDR3, as DNA: TGCGCCAGCAGTCAATTCAGGACTAGCGGGAATGATACGCAGTATTTT. Protein product: CASSQFRTSGNDTQYF.

In nucleotides, the CDR3 is TGTGCCAGCTTTTCCAACACAGATACGCAGTATTTT. Its protein is CASFSNTDTQYF. The V gene is TRBV6-5, the J gene TRBJ2-3; D remains ambiguous. This CDR3 has 12 amino acids. V shed 8 bases and J shed 2 bases, with 8 bases lying between them. Germline V lookup: CDR1 MNHEY, CDR2 SVGAGI.

This chain joins TRBV7-9 and TRBJ2-2; 9 bases map to TRBD2. The CDR3 consists of 16 residues. After removal of 4 bases from V and 1 base from J, the junction contained 4 bases not matched to a gene. CDR1 SEHNR and CDR2 FQNEAQ come from the germline V gene (reference sequence). The CDR3 region is CASSSVAGENTGELFF. DNA of the CDR3: TGTGCCAGCAGCTCTGTAGCGGGAGAGAACACCGGGGAGCTGTTTTTT.

V gene TRBV4-2 combines with J gene TRBJ1-4, with 10 bases aligning to TRBD1. The CDR3 has 16 amino acids. In germline, CDR1 is LGHNA, CDR2 YNFKEQ. J lost 8 bases, V lost 0 bases, and 6 bases had no gene match. CDR3 coding DNA: TGTGCCAGCAGCCAAGACCTGGACAGGGGGGACGAAAAACTGTTTTTT. The encoded protein is CASSQDLDRGDEKLFF.

The chain recombines TRBV2 with TRBJ2-3; TRBD2 matches at 10 bases. This CDR3 region has 15 residues. The junction had 5 bases not matched to a gene; V was cut back by 4 bases and J by 4 bases. CDR1 is SNHLY and CDR2 is FYNNEI in the germline V gene. The CDR3 bases are TGTGCCAGCAGTGGCCCTAGCGGGAGCTCAGATACGCAGTATTTT. Its translation: CASSGPSGSSDTQYF.

The chain combines TRBV7-9 with TRBJ2-7, with a weak D call TRBD1 (7 bases). The length of the CDR3 is 15 residues. Germline V gene lookup returns CDR1 SEHNR and CDR2 FQNEAQ (reference sequence). The ends were cut back, 3 bases at V and 0 bases at J, with 12 bases in the middle. The CDR3 loop is CASSFPGDSSYEQYF. The CDR3 nucleotides read TGTGCCAGCAGCTTCCCGGGGGACAGCTCCTACGAGCAGTACTTC.

The chain links TRBV14 to TRBJ2-3, with TRBD2 matching 9 bases. J gave up 0 bases and V 3 bases, and 10 bases lay outside the gene matches. This CDR3 spans 18 amino acids. From germline, CDR1 is SGHDN and CDR2 FVKESK. The CDR3 region has the DNA TGTGCCAGCAGCCAGGCTAGCGGGGCTTCCTTTAGCACAGATACGCAGTATTTT. This translates into CASSQASGASFSTDTQYF.

This clone was seen a few times. The rearrangement uses TRBV30 and TRBJ1-1; the D gene is possibly TRBD1 (5 bases). CDR3 length equals 15 residues. Germline CDR1 GTSNPN, CDR2 SVGIG (reference sequence). V lost 0 bases and J 1 base, leaving 12 bases between the germline ends. CDR3 coding DNA: TGTGCCTGGAGTGTACCCGACAGAACGAACACTGAAGCTTTCTTT. Amino acids: CAWSVPDRTNTEAFF.

The CDR3 DNA reads as TGTGCCAGCAGAGGGACAGGGGGGCAACAGCCCCAGCATTTT. It codes for CASRGTGGQQPQHF. The chain uses TRBV6-5 and TRBJ1-5, with 11 bases lining up with TRBD1. This CDR3 contains 14 residues. V was pared by 6 bases and J by 7 bases, with 5 bases of the junction left unmatched. Germline-derived CDR1 and CDR2 are MNHEY and SVGAGI.

The chain joins TRBV6-1 to TRBJ1-6, with D unresolved. Trimming cost V 8 bases and J 9 bases, with 8 bases left between them. The V gene's germline CDR1 is MNHNS and CDR2 SASEGT. The CDR3 totals 11 residues. DNA of the CDR3: TGTGCCAGCGGCACCTTTTCACCCCTCCACTTT. It is translated as CASGTFSPLHF.

J is TRBJ1-2 and V is TRBV4-1; the D gene is possibly TRBD1 (5 bases). Trimming shortened V by 3 bases and J by 4 bases, and 15 bases separated the two germline ends. The CDR3 covers 15 residues. CDR1 is MGHRA and CDR2 is YSYEKL in the germline V gene. CDR3 DNA sequence: TGCGCCAGCAGCCAGGGAAGCATGGGGGGCTATGGCTACACCTTC. It encodes CASSQGSMGGYGYTF.

This CDR3 is CSAERGYEQYF. The CDR3 nucleotides read TGCAGTGCTGAGCGGGGCTACGAGCAGTACTTC. V and J are TRBV20-1 and TRBJ2-7; 7 nucleotides match TRBD2. Germline CDR1 DFQATT, CDR2 SNEGSKA (reference sequence). V was pared by 5 bases and J by 3 bases, with 1 base of the junction left unmatched. This CDR3 has 11 amino acids.

V gene TRBV5-4 combines with J gene TRBJ1-2, with a possible D match to TRBD1 (5 bases). V gave up 6 bases and J gave up 0 bases, with 30 bases separating them. The CDR3 has 20 residues. Looked up from germline, CDR1 is SGHNT and CDR2 is YYREEE (reference sequence). The CDR3 coding sequence is TGTGCCAGCACGCCGGAACCGGGACTGAGACCGGCCAATCCTAACTATGGCTACACCTTC. Amino acids: CASTPEPGLRPANPNYGYTF.

About this clone: This sample includes further DNA sequences coding for the same CDR3. The V and J genes are TRBV7-9 and TRBJ2-7; D is undetermined. The V gene's germline CDR1 is SEHNR and CDR2 FQNEAQ (reference sequence). This CDR3 region has 12 residues. V was cut by 3 bases and J by 0 bases, with 3 bases left in between. The CDR3 DNA follows: TGTGCCAGCAGCTTCAGCTCCTACGAGCAGTACTTC. This gives the protein CASSFSSYEQYF.

The chain recombines TRBV2 with TRBJ2-7, with 11 bases identical to TRBD1. The J segment lost 5 bases and the V segment lost 7 bases, leaving 1 base of the junction unmatched. CDR1 is SNHLY, CDR2 FYNNEI, per germline. The length of the CDR3 is 12 residues. The DNA for the CDR3 is TGTGCCAGCATGGGACAGGGGGACGAGCAGTACTTC. Its translation is CASMGQGDEQYF. Using reference TRBV2 and TRBJ2-7 for the parts outside the CDR3, the full variable domain is EPEVTQTPSHQVTQMGQEVILRCVPISNHLYFYWYRQILGQKVEFLVSFYNNEISEKSEIFDDQFSVERPDGSNFTLKIRSTKLEDSAMYFCASMGQGDEQYFGPGTRLTVT.

The V gene is TRBV11-2, the J gene TRBJ2-7; a possible D gene is TRBD2 (6 bases). CDR1 and CDR2 (germline): SGHAT, FQNNGV. The V end was cut by 5 bases, the J end by 0 bases, with 20 bases between. This CDR3 is built from 17 residues. CDR3 coding DNA: TGTGCCAGCAGCCCCCGAGGCTTCTTAGCGGACTCCTACGAGCAGTACTTC. The encoded protein is CASSPRGFLADSYEQYF. The complete variable domain, with remaining parts taken from reference TRBV11-2 and TRBJ2-7, reads EAGVAQSPRYKIIEKRQSVAFWCNPISGHATLYWYQQILGQGPKLLIQFQNNGVVDDSQLPKDRFSAERLKGVDSTLKIQPAKLEDSAVYLCASSPRGFLADSYEQYFGPGTRLTVT.

The chain has TRBV19 and TRBJ1-1; a possible D gene is TRBD1 (5 bases). The germline V gene has CDR1 LNHDA and CDR2 SQIVND (reference sequence). The CDR3 consists of 14 residues. V lost 3 bases and J lost 0, with 8 bases in between. The CDR3, as DNA: TGTGCCAGTAGTATTAGACAGATGAACACTGAAGCTTTCTTT. This codes for CASSIRQMNTEAFF.